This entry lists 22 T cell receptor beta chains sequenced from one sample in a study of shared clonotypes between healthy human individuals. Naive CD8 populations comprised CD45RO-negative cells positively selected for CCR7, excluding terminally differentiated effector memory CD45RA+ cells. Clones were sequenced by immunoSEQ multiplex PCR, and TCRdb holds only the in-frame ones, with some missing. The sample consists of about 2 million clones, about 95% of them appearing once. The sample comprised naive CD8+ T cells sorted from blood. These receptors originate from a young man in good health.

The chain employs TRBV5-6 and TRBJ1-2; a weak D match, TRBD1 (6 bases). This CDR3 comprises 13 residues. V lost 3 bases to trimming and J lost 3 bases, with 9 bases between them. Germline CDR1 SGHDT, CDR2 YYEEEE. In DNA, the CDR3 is TGTGCCAGCAGCTCTCAGGGGCACTATGGCTACACCTTC. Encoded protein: CASSSQGHYGYTF. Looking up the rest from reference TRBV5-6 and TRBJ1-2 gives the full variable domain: DAGVTQSPTHLIKTRGQQVTLRCSPKSGHDTVSWYQQALGQGPQFIFQYYEEEERQRGNFPDRFSGHQFPNYSSELNVNALLLGDSALYLCASSSQGHYGYTFGSGTRLTVV.

CDR3 DNA sequence: TGTGCCAGCACCAACCCTGGGGCGGGGGATGGCTACACCTTC. Translated: CASTNPGAGDGYTF. The chain uses TRBV7-2 and TRBJ1-2, with D maybe TRBD1 (5 bases). CDR3 length equals 14 residues. From germline, CDR1 is SGHTA and CDR2 FQGNSA. Between the trimmed V and J ends, which lost 7 bases and 6 bases, there was a span of 18 bases.

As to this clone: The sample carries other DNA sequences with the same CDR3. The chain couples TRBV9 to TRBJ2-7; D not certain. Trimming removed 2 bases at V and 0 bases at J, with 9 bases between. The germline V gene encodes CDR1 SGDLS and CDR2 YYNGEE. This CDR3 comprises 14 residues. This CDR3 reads CASSVVPSSYEQYF. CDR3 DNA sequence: TGTGCCAGCAGCGTTGTCCCAAGCTCCTACGAGCAGTACTTC. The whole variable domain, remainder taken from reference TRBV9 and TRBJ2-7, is DSGVTQTPKHLITATGQRVTLRCSPRSGDLSVYWYQQSLDQGLQFLIQYYNGEERAKGNILERFSAQQFPDLHSELNLSSLELGDSALYFCASSVVPSSYEQYFGPGTRLTVT.

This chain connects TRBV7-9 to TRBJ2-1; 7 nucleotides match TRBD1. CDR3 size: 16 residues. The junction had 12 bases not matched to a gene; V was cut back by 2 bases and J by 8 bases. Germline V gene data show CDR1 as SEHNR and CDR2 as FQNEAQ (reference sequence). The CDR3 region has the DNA TGTGCCAGCAGCTTATTGGGGCGACAGGGTGGTCATGAGCAGTTCTTC. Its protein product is CASSLLGRQGGHEQFF.

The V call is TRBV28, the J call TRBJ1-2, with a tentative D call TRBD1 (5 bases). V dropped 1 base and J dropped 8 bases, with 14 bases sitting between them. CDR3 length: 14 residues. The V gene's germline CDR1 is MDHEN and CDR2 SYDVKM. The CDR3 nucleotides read TGTGCCAGCAGTTTATCCTGGGACGGTGAAGGCTACACCTTC. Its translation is CASSLSWDGEGYTF.

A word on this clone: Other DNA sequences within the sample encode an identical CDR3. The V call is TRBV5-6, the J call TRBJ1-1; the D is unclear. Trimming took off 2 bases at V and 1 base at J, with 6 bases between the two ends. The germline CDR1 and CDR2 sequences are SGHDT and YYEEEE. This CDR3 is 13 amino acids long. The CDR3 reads CASSFAGNTEAFF. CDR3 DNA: TGTGCCAGCAGCTTCGCGGGGAACACTGAAGCTTTCTTT.

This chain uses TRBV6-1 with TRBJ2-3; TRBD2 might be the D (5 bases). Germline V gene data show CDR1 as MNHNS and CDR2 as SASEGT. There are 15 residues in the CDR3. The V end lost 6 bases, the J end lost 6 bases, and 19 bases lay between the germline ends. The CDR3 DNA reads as TGTGCCAGCAGGTCCCACACTGGGAGTGGGGATACGCAGTATTTT. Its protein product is CASRSHTGSGDTQYF.

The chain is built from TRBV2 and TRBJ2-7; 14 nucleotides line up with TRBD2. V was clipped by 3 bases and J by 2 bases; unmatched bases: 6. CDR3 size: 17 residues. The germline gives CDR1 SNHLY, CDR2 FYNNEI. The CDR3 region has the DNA TGTGCCAGCAGTGACTCCGGACTAGCGGGGGGACCCTACGAGCAGTACTTC. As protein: CASSDSGLAGGPYEQYF. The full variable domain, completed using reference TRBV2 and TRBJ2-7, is EPEVTQTPSHQVTQMGQEVILRCVPISNHLYFYWYRQILGQKVEFLVSFYNNEISEKSEIFDDQFSVERPDGSNFTLKIRSTKLEDSAMYFCASSDSGLAGGPYEQYFGPGTRLTVT.

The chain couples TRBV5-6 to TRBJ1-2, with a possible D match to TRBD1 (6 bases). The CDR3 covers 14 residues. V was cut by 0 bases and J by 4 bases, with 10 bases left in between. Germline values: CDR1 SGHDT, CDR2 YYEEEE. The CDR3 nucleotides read TGTGCCAGCAGCTTGGACAGGGCTGTCTATGGCTACACCTTC. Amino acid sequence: CASSLDRAVYGYTF.

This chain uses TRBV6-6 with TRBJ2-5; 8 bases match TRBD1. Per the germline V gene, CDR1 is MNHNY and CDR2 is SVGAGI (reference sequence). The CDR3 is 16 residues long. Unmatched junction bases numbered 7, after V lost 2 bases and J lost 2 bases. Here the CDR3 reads CASSYMQGAPQETQYF. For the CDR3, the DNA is TGTGCCAGCAGTTACATGCAGGGGGCTCCTCAAGAGACCCAGTACTTC.

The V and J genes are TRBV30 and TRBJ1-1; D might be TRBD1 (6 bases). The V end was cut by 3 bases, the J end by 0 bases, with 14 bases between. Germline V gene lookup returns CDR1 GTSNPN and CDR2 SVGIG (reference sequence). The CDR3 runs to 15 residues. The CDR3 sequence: CAWRQGPLMNTEAFF. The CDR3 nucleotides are TGTGCCTGGAGACAGGGTCCACTAATGAACACTGAAGCTTTCTTT.

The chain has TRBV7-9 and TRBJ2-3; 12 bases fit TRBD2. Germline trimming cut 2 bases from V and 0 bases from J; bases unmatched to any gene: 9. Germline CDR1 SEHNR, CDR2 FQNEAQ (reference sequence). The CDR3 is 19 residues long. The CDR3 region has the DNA TGTGCCAGCAGCTTAAAGGAGACTAGCGGGAGCCCTAGCACAGATACGCAGTATTTT. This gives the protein CASSLKETSGSPSTDTQYF.

The CDR3, as DNA: TGTGCCAGTAGTATAGGGGAAGGACTCTACCCGTCCTACGAGCAGTACTTC. This codes for CASSIGEGLYPSYEQYF. The chain is built from TRBV19 and TRBJ2-7, with a weak D call TRBD2 (5 bases). The CDR3 is 17 amino acids. Germline V lookup: CDR1 LNHDA, CDR2 SQIVND (reference sequence). Trimming took 1 base from V and 1 from J, leaving 17 bases between them. The variable domain in full, completed from reference TRBV19 and TRBJ2-7, reads DGGITQSPKYLFRKEGQNVTLSCEQNLNHDAMYWYRQDPGQGLRLIYYSQIVNDFQKGDIAEGYSVSREKKESFPLTVTSAQKNPTAFYLCASSIGEGLYPSYEQYFGPGTRLTVT.

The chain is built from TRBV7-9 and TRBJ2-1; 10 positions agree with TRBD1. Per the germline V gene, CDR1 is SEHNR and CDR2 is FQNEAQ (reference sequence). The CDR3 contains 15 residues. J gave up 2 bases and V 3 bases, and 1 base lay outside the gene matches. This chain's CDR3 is CASSFGTGAYNEQFF. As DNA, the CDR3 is TGTGCCAGCAGCTTCGGGACAGGGGCCTACAATGAGCAGTTCTTC.

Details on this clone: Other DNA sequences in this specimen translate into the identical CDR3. CDR3 region: CASSVGGGGSYEQYF. In DNA form, the CDR3 reads TGTGCCAGCAGCGTAGGTGGGGGGGGCTCGTACGAGCAGTACTTC. This chain uses TRBV9 with TRBJ2-7, with D maybe TRBD2 (7 bases). This CDR3 has 15 amino acids. The germline gives CDR1 SGDLS, CDR2 YYNGEE. The ends were cut back, 0 bases at V and 4 bases at J, with 14 bases in the middle.

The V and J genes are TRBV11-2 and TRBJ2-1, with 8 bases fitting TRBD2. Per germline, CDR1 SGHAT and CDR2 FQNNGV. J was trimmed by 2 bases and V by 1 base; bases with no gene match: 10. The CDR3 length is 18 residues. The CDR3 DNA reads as TGTGCCAGCAGCTTAGCCGGCCTAGCGGGTTATCCCTACAATGAGCAGTTCTTC. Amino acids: CASSLAGLAGYPYNEQFF. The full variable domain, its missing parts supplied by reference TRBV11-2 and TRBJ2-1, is EAGVAQSPRYKIIEKRQSVAFWCNPISGHATLYWYQQILGQGPKLLIQFQNNGVVDDSQLPKDRFSAERLKGVDSTLKIQPAKLEDSAVYLCASSLAGLAGYPYNEQFFGPGTRLTVL.

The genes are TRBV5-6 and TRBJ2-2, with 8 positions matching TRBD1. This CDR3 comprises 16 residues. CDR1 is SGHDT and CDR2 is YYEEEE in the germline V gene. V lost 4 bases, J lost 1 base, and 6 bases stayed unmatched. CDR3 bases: TGTGCCAGCAGCGCCCCCGGGACAGGGAACACCGGGGAGCTGTTTTTT. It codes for CASSAPGTGNTGELFF.

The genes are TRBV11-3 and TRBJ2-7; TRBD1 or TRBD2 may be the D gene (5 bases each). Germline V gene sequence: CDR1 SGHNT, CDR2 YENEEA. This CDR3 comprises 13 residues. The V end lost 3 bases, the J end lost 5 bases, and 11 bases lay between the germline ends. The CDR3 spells CASSLWVGDEQYF. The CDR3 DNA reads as TGTGCCAGCAGCTTGTGGGTGGGGGACGAGCAGTACTTC. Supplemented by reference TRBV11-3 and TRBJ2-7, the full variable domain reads EAGVVQSPRYKIIEKKQPVAFWCNPISGHNTLYWYLQNLGQGPELLIRYENEEAVDDSQLPKDRFSAERLKGVDSTLKIQPAELGDSAVYLCASSLWVGDEQYFGPGTRLTVT.

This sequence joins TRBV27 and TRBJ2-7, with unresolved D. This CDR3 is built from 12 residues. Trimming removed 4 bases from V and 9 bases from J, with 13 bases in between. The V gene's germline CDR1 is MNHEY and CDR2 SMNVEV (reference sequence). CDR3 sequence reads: CASSSPVGLQYF. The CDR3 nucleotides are TGTGCCAGCAGTTCTCCCGTCGGCCTGCAGTACTTC.

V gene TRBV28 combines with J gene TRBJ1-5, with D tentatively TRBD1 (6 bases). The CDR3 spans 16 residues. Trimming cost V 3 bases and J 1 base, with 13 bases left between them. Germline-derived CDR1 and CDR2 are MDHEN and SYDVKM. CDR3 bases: TGTGCCAGCAGTTTTGTGGCAGGGGAAAGCAATCAGCCCCAGCATTTT. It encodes CASSFVAGESNQPQHF. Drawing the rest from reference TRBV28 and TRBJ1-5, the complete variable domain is DVKVTQSSRYLVKRTGEKVFLECVQDMDHENMFWYRQDPGLGLRLIYFSYDVKMKEKGDIPEGYSVSREKKERFSLILESASTNQTSMYLCASSFVAGESNQPQHFGDGTRLSIL.

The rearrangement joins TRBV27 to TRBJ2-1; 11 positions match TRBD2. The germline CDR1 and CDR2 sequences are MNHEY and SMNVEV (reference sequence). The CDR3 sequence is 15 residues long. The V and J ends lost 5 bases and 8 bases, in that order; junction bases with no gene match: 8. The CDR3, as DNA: TGTGCCAGCAGTACCTCGACTAGCGGGACGGATGAGCAGTTCTTC. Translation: CASSTSTSGTDEQFF.

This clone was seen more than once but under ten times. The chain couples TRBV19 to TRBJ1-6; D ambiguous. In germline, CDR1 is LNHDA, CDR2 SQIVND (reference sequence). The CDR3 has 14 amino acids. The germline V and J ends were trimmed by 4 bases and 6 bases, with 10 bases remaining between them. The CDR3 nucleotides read TGTGCCAGTAGTACGGCAGGCGTTAATTCACCCCTCCACTTT. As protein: CASSTAGVNSPLHF.